This T cell receptor (beta chain) was documented in a study of regulatory T cells in long-lasting Graves disease. Study at large: Antithyroid drug use was under 3 months in newly diagnosed Graves' patients.

Time point indicated: newly diagnosed GD, antithyroid drugs for less than 3 months. The TCR library was made from RNA extracted from PBMCs. Peripheral blood, around 9.9 milliliters per patient, was collected in EDTA tubes. Arm-PCR of CDR3 regions and iRepertoire HTBI primers were the basis on which TCR beta libraries were built. TCRdb passed the multiplex PCR reads through MiXCR, listing each CDR3 protein once. The sample lists under 700,000 distinct CDR3 sequences, roughly 16% occurring once. This clonotype showed up many times. This CDR3 comprises 15 residues. V lost 2 bases and J lost 4; bases outside the gene matches: 4. Germline CDR1 MDHEN, CDR2 SYDVKM. The sample was also linked to a second study, of T cells in Graves' hyperthyroidism and ophthalmopathy. This second study says: RT-PCR in the first round (using the HTBI primer set) targeted the TCR CDR3.

The V gene is TRBV28, the J gene TRBJ2-1; 8 bases are a match to TRBD2. The sample here was peripheral blood mononuclear cells (PBMCs), taken at new diagnosis, from a patient treated with antithyroid drugs. The receptor's source is a middle-aged woman with Graves disease. Here the CDR3 reads CASSLPSGRYNEQFF. CDR3 DNA: TGTGCCAGCAGTTTACCCAGCGGGAGATACAATGAGCAGTTCTTC.